The 30 T cell receptor beta chains below all came from one sample that was sequenced in a study of blood T cell repertoires in COVID-19. Using immunoSEQ multiplex PCR, the repertoire was profiled, and TCRdb retains in-frame clones only, with some absent. The table includes fewer than 100,000 clones, around 90% detected once. The material sequenced was peripheral blood. The source is a woman of 80 years or more with acute or convalescent COVID-19.

The rearrangement links TRBV7-2 to TRBJ1-1, with D maybe TRBD1 (5 bases). The CDR3 consists of 13 residues. Germline CDR1 reads SGHTA; CDR2 reads FQGNSA. Trimming pared 8 bases from V and 0 bases from J, leaving 10 bases between. DNA for the CDR3: TGTGCCAGCCTGGGGCGGATGAACACTGAAGCTTTCTTT. Translation: CASLGRMNTEAFF.

The chain employs TRBV27 and TRBJ1-1, with a tentative D call TRBD1 (6 bases). The CDR3 runs to 14 residues. CDR1 is MNHEY, CDR2 SMNVEV, per germline (reference sequence). Trimming took 5 bases from V and 4 from J, leaving 14 bases between them. CDR3 sequence: CASSHTGSGTEAFF. CDR3 nucleotides: TGTGCCAGCAGTCATACAGGGTCGGGCACTGAAGCTTTCTTT.

The chain combines TRBV19 with TRBJ2-7; D perhaps matches TRBD2 (5 bases). Trimming removed 10 bases from V and 6 bases from J, with 34 bases in between. The CDR3 spans 18 residues. Germline V lookup: CDR1 LNHDA, CDR2 SQIVND (reference sequence). In nucleotides, the CDR3 is TGTGCCACTAAAAGTGCAGGACTCTCACCTACGTTTCGTTCCGAGCAGTACTTC. It translates to CATKSAGLSPTFRSEQYF.

This sequence joins TRBV3-1 (or the pseudogene TRBV3-2) and TRBJ1-1; D possibly corresponds to TRBD1 (6 bases). Looked up from germline, CDR1 is LGHDT and CDR2 is YNNKEL (reference sequence). This CDR3 contains 13 residues. The ends were cut back, 4 bases at V and 4 bases at J, with 10 bases in the middle. The CDR3 loop reads CASSLNRATEAFF. DNA for the CDR3: TGTGCCAGCAGCCTAAACAGGGCCACTGAAGCTTTCTTT.

This chain connects TRBV14 to TRBJ2-7; D uncertain. Germline-derived CDR1 and CDR2 are SGHDN and FVKESK. V lost 0 bases and J 6 bases, leaving 9 bases between the germline ends. CDR3 length: 13 amino acids. The CDR3 reads CASSQEFLTEQYF. DNA of the CDR3: TGTGCCAGCAGCCAAGAATTCCTAACCGAGCAGTACTTC.

V gene TRBV19 combines with J gene TRBJ2-1, with TRBD2 matching 8 bases. The CDR3 runs to 17 residues. The V and J ends lost 3 bases and 4 bases, in that order; junction bases with no gene match: 11. Looked up from germline, CDR1 is LNHDA and CDR2 is SQIVND (reference sequence). The CDR3 loop is CASSISGGQAGYNEQFF. The CDR3 nucleotides are TGTGCCAGTAGTATTTCGGGAGGGCAGGCCGGTTACAATGAGCAGTTCTTC.

The count of this clone is one. The V gene is TRBV3-1 (or the pseudogene TRBV3-2), the J gene TRBJ2-1, with 8 bases matching TRBD2. The germline CDR1 and CDR2 sequences are LGHDT and YNNKEL (reference sequence). The junction had 12 bases not matched to a gene; V was cut back by 2 bases and J by 9 bases. The CDR3 consists of 16 residues. Here the CDR3 reads CASSQISGTPRGEQFF. The CDR3 bases are TGTGCCAGCAGCCAAATTAGCGGGACCCCTCGGGGTGAGCAGTTCTTC.

Points on this clone: An end of the junction does not agree with germline; a read error may underlie this. This chain joins TRBV7-7 and TRBJ2-1, with 8 bases fitting TRBD2. Germline V gene sequence: CDR1 SSHAT, CDR2 FNYEAQ (reference sequence). The length of the CDR3 is 14 residues. The CDR3 is CASSVGTSNNEQFF. DNA of the CDR3: TGTGCTAGCAGCGTCGGGACTAGTAACAATGAGCAGTTCTTC.

The rearrangement links TRBV6-5 to TRBJ2-1; 9 bases are a match to TRBD2. The CDR3 totals 14 residues. V shed 11 bases and J 4 bases; nucleotides not matched to a gene: 9. The germline V gene encodes CDR1 MNHEY and CDR2 SVGAGI. The CDR3 nucleotides are TGTGCCGTTGGCCGCGGGAGGGGATACAATGAGCAGTTCTTC. It encodes CAVGRGRGYNEQFF.

The chain combines TRBV7-9 with TRBJ1-2; no firm D call. The germline V gene encodes CDR1 SEHNR and CDR2 FQNEAQ (reference sequence). The CDR3 totals 15 residues. Trimming stripped 1 base from V and 3 bases from J, with 12 bases between. CDR3 DNA sequence: TGTGCCAGCAGCTTAGAGGCGGGGAGTGACTATGGCTACACCTTC. Protein sequence: CASSLEAGSDYGYTF.

The chain has TRBV19 and TRBJ1-2, with D maybe TRBD1 (5 bases). V was clipped by 5 bases and J by 3 bases, with 10 bases between them. CDR3 length: 13 amino acids. Germline V CDR1 and CDR2: LNHDA, SQIVND (reference sequence). CDR3 region: CASSPQGYYGYTF. The CDR3 nucleotides read TGTGCCAGTAGTCCGCAGGGATACTATGGCTACACCTTC. The variable domain in full, completed from reference TRBV19 and TRBJ1-2, reads DGGITQSPKYLFRKEGQNVTLSCEQNLNHDAMYWYRQDPGQGLRLIYYSQIVNDFQKGDIAEGYSVSREKKESFPLTVTSAQKNPTAFYLCASSPQGYYGYTFGSGTRLTVV.

The rearrangement links TRBV9 to TRBJ2-1; possible D gene TRBD2, 7 bases. The germline CDR1 and CDR2 sequences are SGDLS and YYNGEE. V lost 6 bases and J lost 2, with 18 bases in between. The CDR3 covers 16 residues. The CDR3 region has the DNA TGTGCCAGCAACCGCAGGGGCGGGGGAGCCTACAATGAGCAGTTCTTC. Its translation is CASNRRGGGAYNEQFF.

This sequence joins TRBV6-1 and TRBJ1-2; D gene uncertain. The V gene's germline CDR1 is MNHNS and CDR2 SASEGT. V lost 2 bases and J lost 4, with 8 bases in between. There are 13 residues in the CDR3. The CDR3 region is CASSESWSYGYTF. In nucleotides, the CDR3 is TGTGCCAGCAGTGAAAGCTGGAGCTATGGCTACACCTTC.

The chain is built from TRBV27 and TRBJ1-5, with D maybe TRBD1 (5 bases). Trimming left V 4 bases short and J 4 bases short, with 14 bases between. This CDR3 is 15 amino acids long. Germline CDR1 MNHEY, CDR2 SMNVEV (reference sequence). The CDR3 sequence is CASSSGQVENQPQHF. The CDR3 nucleotides are TGTGCCAGCAGTTCAGGGCAGGTAGAAAATCAGCCCCAGCATTTT.

The chain uses TRBV7-6 and TRBJ2-6; D is perhaps TRBD1 (6 bases). The CDR3 spans 17 residues. Germline CDR1 and CDR2: SGHVS and FNYEAQ. Deletions cut 1 base from V and 0 bases from J, with 10 bases between. CDR3 sequence: CASSLVQGPSGANVLTF. Here the CDR3 DNA reads TGTGCCAGCAGCTTAGTGCAGGGGCCCTCTGGGGCCAACGTCCTGACTTTC.

In DNA, the CDR3 is TGTGCCAGCAGCTCCTCGCGGGCAGGGGGCGTCTACACTGAAGCTTTCTTT. This translates into CASSSSRAGGVYTEAFF. The V gene is TRBV7-9, the J gene TRBJ1-1; 8 positions agree with TRBD1. CDR3 length: 17 residues. With V trimmed by 4 bases and J by 3 bases, 13 bases remained unmatched. Germline loops: CDR1 SEHNR, CDR2 FQNEAQ (reference sequence).

This sequence joins TRBV3-1 (or the pseudogene TRBV3-2) and TRBJ1-4; D remains ambiguous. Per germline, CDR1 LGHDT and CDR2 YNNKEL (reference sequence). The ends were cut back, 1 base at V and 8 bases at J, with 14 bases in the middle. This CDR3 is built from 15 residues. This CDR3 is CASSQAPRGGEKLFF. DNA for the CDR3: TGTGCCAGCAGCCAAGCCCCGAGAGGCGGGGAAAAACTGTTTTTT.

The chain joins TRBV18 to TRBJ2-6, with TRBD1 as a possible D gene (5 bases). Germline CDR1 is KGHSH and CDR2 is LQKENI. The CDR3 contains 15 residues. V lost 1 base, J lost 1 base, and 5 bases lay in between. The chain's CDR3 is CASSPQGSGANVLTF. CDR3 DNA sequence: TGTGCCAGCTCACCACAGGGGTCTGGGGCCAACGTCCTGACTTTC.

The chain recombines TRBV18 with TRBJ1-6; 9 bases line up with TRBD1. Per the germline V gene, CDR1 is KGHSH and CDR2 is LQKENI. With 3 bases clipped from V and 5 bases from J, the junction kept 8 bases outside the gene matches. The CDR3 extends over 17 amino acids. In DNA form, the CDR3 reads TGTGCCAGCTCACCGTCCGGGACAGGGACTAATAATTCACCCCTCCACTTT. It specifies CASSPSGTGTNNSPLHF.

The rearrangement uses TRBV6-5 and TRBJ1-3; D possibly corresponds to TRBD1 (5 bases). CDR1 MNHEY and CDR2 SVGAGI come from the germline V gene. Trimming cost V 6 bases and J 0 bases, with 9 bases left between them. The CDR3 covers 14 residues. This CDR3 reads CASRQGFSGNTIYF. In nucleotides, the CDR3 is TGTGCCAGCAGGCAGGGTTTCTCTGGAAACACCATATATTTT.

The V gene is TRBV11-2, the J gene TRBJ2-5; 8 bases line up with TRBD2. Germline V gene data show CDR1 as SGHAT and CDR2 as FQNNGV. The CDR3 is made up of 16 amino acids. V was clipped by 6 bases and J by 3 bases; unmatched bases: 12. This CDR3 is CASRRYGGLEKETQYF. The CDR3 DNA reads as TGTGCCAGCAGGCGGTATGGGGGACTAGAAAAAGAGACCCAGTACTTC.

The genes are TRBV6-5 and TRBJ2-3, with D perhaps TRBD2 (6 bases). V lost 6 bases to trimming and J lost 7 bases, with 17 bases between them. Germline V lookup: CDR1 MNHEY, CDR2 SVGAGI. The CDR3 covers 14 residues. CDR3 sequence (DNA): TGTGCCAGCAGCACCGGACTACCCGTAAATACGCAGTATTTT. Protein product: CASSTGLPVNTQYF.

This chain joins TRBV23-1 and TRBJ1-2; TRBD1 might be the D (5 bases). Being an ORF, TRBV23-1 has a function that is uncertain. V was pared by 4 bases and J by 8 bases, with 23 bases between. This CDR3 is 16 amino acids long. In DNA form, the CDR3 reads TGCGCCAGCAGTCCCGACTCTAGAGGGACTCAGGGCGGCTACACCTTC. Protein product: CASSPDSRGTQGGYTF.

The chain joins TRBV5-1 to TRBJ1-2, with D hard to call. CDR3 length: 14 residues. V lost 0 bases and J 7 bases, leaving 13 bases between the germline ends. Looked up from germline, CDR1 is SGHRS and CDR2 is YFSETQ. CDR3 DNA sequence: TGCGCCAGCAGCTTGGGCGTACCCGGCGGTGGCTACACCTTC. The encoded protein is CASSLGVPGGGYTF.

The genes are TRBV3-1 (or the pseudogene TRBV3-2) and TRBJ1-2, with a tentative D call TRBD1 (6 bases). From germline, CDR1 is LGHDT and CDR2 YNNKEL (reference sequence). V lost 5 bases, J lost 6 bases, and 13 bases lay in between. The CDR3 is 13 amino acids. The CDR3 nucleotides read TGTGCCAGCAGCTCCAACAGGGCTAATGGCTACACCTTC. As protein: CASSSNRANGYTF.

The sample holds one count of this clone. The chain links TRBV30 to TRBJ1-6; unclear D gene. The length of the CDR3 is 16 residues. Deletions cut 2 bases from V and 0 bases from J, with 11 bases between. Germline lookup yields CDR1 GTSNPN and CDR2 SVGIG (reference sequence). CDR3 protein: CAWSQTGSSYNSPLHF. CDR3 nucleotides: TGTGCCTGGAGTCAAACCGGGAGCTCCTATAATTCACCCCTCCACTTT.

This clone was counted between two and nine times. DNA for the CDR3: TGTGCCAGTAGTAAGACAGGTTTTAACACTGAAGCTTTCTTT. Amino acids: CASSKTGFNTEAFF. The chain recombines TRBV19 with TRBJ1-1, with D maybe TRBD1 (6 bases). Germline loops: CDR1 LNHDA, CDR2 SQIVND (reference sequence). The germline V and J ends were trimmed by 4 bases and 2 bases, with 11 bases remaining between them. The CDR3 extends over 14 amino acids.

A note on this clone: The same CDR3 also results from other DNA sequences found in this sample. The chain's CDR3 is CASSDPSGSNTGELFF. The CDR3 nucleotides read TGTGCCAGCAGTGACCCCAGCGGGAGTAACACCGGGGAGCTGTTTTTT. The J gene is TRBJ2-2, the V gene TRBV2; TRBD2 aligns across 8 bases. Trimming took 3 bases from V and 2 from J; bases not matched to a gene: 5. CDR3 length equals 16 residues. Per the germline V gene, CDR1 is SNHLY and CDR2 is FYNNEI.

The chain has TRBV7-2 and TRBJ1-2, with D perhaps TRBD1 (6 bases). The CDR3 is 14 residues long. Looked up from germline, CDR1 is SGHTA and CDR2 is FQGNSA. V lost 2 bases and J lost 8, with 15 bases in between. The CDR3 spells CASSLSRTDRGYTF. In nucleotides, the CDR3 is TGTGCCAGCAGCTTAAGCCGGACAGATCGGGGCTACACCTTC.

The chain couples TRBV2 to TRBJ2-3; 11 bases fit TRBD1. The V gene end was trimmed by 6 bases and the J gene end by 2 bases; junction bases not matched to a gene: 4. CDR1 SNHLY and CDR2 FYNNEI come from the germline V gene. The CDR3 is 15 amino acids. CDR3 DNA: TGTGCCAGCAGCAAGGACAGGGGGCTCACAGATACGCAGTATTTT. Its translation: CASSKDRGLTDTQYF.